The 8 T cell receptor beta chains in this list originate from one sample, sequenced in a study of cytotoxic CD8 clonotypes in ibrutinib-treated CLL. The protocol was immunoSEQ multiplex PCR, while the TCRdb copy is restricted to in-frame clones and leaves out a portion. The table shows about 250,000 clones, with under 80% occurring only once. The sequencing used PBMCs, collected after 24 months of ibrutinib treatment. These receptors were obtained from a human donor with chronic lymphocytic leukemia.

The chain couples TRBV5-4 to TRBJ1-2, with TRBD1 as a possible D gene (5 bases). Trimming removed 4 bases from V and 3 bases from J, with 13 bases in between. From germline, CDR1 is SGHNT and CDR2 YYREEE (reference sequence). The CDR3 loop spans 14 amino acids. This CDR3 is CASSPGGGDYGYTF. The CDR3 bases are TGTGCCAGCAGCCCCGGGGGGGGAGACTATGGCTACACCTTC.

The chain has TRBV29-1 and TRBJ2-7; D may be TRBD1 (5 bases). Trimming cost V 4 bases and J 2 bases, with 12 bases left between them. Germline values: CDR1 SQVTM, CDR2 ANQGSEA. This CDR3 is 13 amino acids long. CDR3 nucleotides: TGCAGCGTTGTTGGGGCTCTAACCTACGAGCAGTACTTC. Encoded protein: CSVVGALTYEQYF.

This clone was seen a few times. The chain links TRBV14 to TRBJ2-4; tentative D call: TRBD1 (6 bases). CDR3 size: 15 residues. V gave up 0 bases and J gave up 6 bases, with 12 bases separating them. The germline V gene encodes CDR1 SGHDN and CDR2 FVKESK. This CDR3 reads CASSQDLVRGNIQYF. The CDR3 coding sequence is TGTGCCAGCAGCCAAGATTTGGTCAGGGGAAACATTCAGTACTTC.

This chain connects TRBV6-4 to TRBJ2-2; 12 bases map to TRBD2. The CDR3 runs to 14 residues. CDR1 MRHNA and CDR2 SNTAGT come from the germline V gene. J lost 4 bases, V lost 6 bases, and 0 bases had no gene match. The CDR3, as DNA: TGTGCCAGCAGGGGACTAGCGGGCACCGGGGAGCTGTTTTTT. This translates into CASRGLAGTGELFF.

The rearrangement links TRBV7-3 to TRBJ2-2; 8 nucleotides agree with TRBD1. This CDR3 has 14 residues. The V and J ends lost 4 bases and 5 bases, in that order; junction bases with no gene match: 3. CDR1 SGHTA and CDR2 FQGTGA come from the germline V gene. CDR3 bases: TGTGCCAGCAGCTCCGGGACAGGTACCGGGGAGCTGTTTTTT. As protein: CASSSGTGTGELFF.

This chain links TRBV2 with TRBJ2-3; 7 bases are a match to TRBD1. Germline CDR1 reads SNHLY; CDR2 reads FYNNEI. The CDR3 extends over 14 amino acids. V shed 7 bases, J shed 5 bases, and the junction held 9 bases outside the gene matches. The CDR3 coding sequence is TGTGCCAGCATTCTGGACAGGAGTATAGATACGCAGTATTTT. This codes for CASILDRSIDTQYF.

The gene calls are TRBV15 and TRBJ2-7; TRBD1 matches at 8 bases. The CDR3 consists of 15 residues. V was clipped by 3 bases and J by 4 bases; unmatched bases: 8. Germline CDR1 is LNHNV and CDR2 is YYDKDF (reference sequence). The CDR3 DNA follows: TGTGCCACCAGCAGGGACAGGGTAGGAAGATACGAGCAGTACTTC. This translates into CATSRDRVGRYEQYF. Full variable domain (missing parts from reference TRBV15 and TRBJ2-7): DAMVIQNPRYQVTQFGKPVTLSCSQTLNHNVMYWYQQKSSQAPKLLFHYYDKDFNNEADTPDNFQSRRPNTSFCFLDIRSPGLGDTAMYLCATSRDRVGRYEQYFGPGTRLTVT.

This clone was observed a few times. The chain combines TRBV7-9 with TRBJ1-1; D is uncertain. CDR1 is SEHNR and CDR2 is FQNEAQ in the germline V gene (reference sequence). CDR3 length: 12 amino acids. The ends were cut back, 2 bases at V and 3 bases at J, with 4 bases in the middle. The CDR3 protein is CASSLTYTEAFF. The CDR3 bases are TGTGCCAGCAGCTTAACGTACACTGAAGCTTTCTTT.